The rows below give T cell receptor beta chains drawn from one sample of a study of CD8+ T cells in alopecia areata. Repertoires were generated with immunoSEQ multiplex PCR, while TCRdb's copy carries only in-frame clones and drops some. The table has more than 85,000 clones, 35% to 50% seen once. The sample comprised CD4+ T cells sorted from blood. These TCRs come from a human donor with alopecia areata. Both conserved end residues are part of each CDR3. Each record gives: D gene, V gene, clone size, J gene, CDR3 DNA, CDR3 protein. A D gene is named only where the DNA matches it firmly. Rows may omit the clone size; those that give it use once, few, many or a size class.

>TRBD1|TRBV29-1|NA|TRBJ2-1
TGCAGCGTCAGGGGGCTCGATGAGCAGTTCTTC
CSVRGLDEQFF
>NA|TRBV23-1|NA|TRBJ1-6
TGCGCCAGCAGTCAATCACCAGGGAATAATTCACCCCTCCACTTT
CASSQSPGNNSPLHF
>NA|TRBV5-4|NA|TRBJ2-1
TGTGCCAGCAGCTTCTACCGTACATACAATGAGCAGTTCTTC
CASSFYRTYNEQFF
>TRBD1|TRBV29-1|NA|TRBJ2-2
TGCAGCGTGGAGACAGGGGGCATCGGGGAGCTGTTTTTT
CSVETGGIGELFF
>NA|TRBV2|NA|TRBJ1-2
TGTGCCAGCAGTTTCGATCCTAACTATGGCTACACCTTC
CASSFDPNYGYTF
>TRBD2|TRBV28|NA|TRBJ2-3
TGTGCCAGCAGTTTAAGTAGCGGGGGGGCACAAGATACGCAGTATTTT
CASSLSSGGAQDTQYF
>NA|TRBV2|NA|TRBJ2-7
TGTGCCAGCTGGAGTCAGGGAGGCGAGCAGTACTTC
CASWSQGGEQYF
>NA|TRBV4-3|NA|TRBJ2-3
TGCGCCAGCAGCCAAGATAGGGGAACAGATACGCAGTATTTT
CASSQDRGTDTQYF
>NA|TRBV29-1|few|TRBJ1-4
TGCAGCGTCAAAAGCAGGGAGACGGGTGCTGAAAAACTGTTTTTT
CSVKSRETGAEKLFF
>NA|TRBV28|NA|TRBJ2-7
TGTGCCAGCAGTTTATCGGCCGGGAGATACACCTACGAGCAGTACTTC
CASSLSAGRYTYEQYF
>TRBD2|TRBV28|NA|TRBJ2-7
TGTGCCAGTACGGGGGAGGGCCTTAAGCAGTACTTC
CASTGEGLKQYF
>NA|TRBV29-1|NA|TRBJ2-5
TGCAGCGTTGCTATGGAGACCCAGTACTTC
CSVAMETQYF
>TRBD2|TRBV30|NA|TRBJ2-1
TGTGCCTCGGGAGGGCAGATACAGCTGAATGAGCAGTTCTTC
CASGGQIQLNEQFF
>NA|TRBV30|once|TRBJ1-2
TGTGCCTGCCTACCAACGAGCCCGATAGCTGGCTACACCTTC
CACLPTSPIAGYTF
>TRBD1|TRBV14|few|TRBJ2-7
TGTGCCAGCAGCCAGACCTATACAGGGGCCGCCTCCTACGAGCAGTACTTC
CASSQTYTGAASYEQYF
>NA|TRBV30|NA|TRBJ2-1
TGTGCCTGGAGTGTTTTGGTCTTCATCAATGAGCAGTTCTTC
CAWSVLVFINEQFF
>NA|TRBV30|NA|TRBJ1-2
TGTGCCTGGAGGTCGGAGATTAACTATGGCTACACCTTC
CAWRSEINYGYTF